The table lists the clone carrying this T cell receptor (beta chain) with a count of one. The data are from a study of blood T cell repertoires in COVID-19. Overall study context: Spain, Italy and the United States supplied samples that represented acute and convalescent COVID-19. T cells, B-cell-depleted T cells, or PBMCs supplied cDNA or gDNA.

Original handling: Reference gene primer amplification gave nucleated cell count estimates. Method: immunoSEQ multiplex PCR; TCRdb's copy keeps in-frame clones and lacks some. V and J calls and clone size follow that table, whereas D and trimming were derived from the DNA. The sample gives about 190,000 clones, roughly 90% of which show up once; 1.6% is in the top ten. V shed 4 bases and J shed 4 bases, with 14 bases lying between them. The length of the CDR3 is 14 residues. CDR1 is SGHRS and CDR2 is YFSETQ in the germline V gene. This chain connects TRBV5-1 to TRBJ1-2; D is unclear. The sequence derives from a young man with active or convalescent COVID-19. Sequencing was performed on peripheral blood. CDR3 sequence reads: CASSPEVLIYGYTF. The CDR3 nucleotides read TGCGCCAGCAGCCCTGAGGTTCTCATCTATGGCTACACCTTC. The variable domain in full, with the rest retrieved from reference TRBV5-1 and TRBJ1-2, is KAGVTQTPRYLIKTRGQQVTLSCSPISGHRSVSWYQQTPGQGLQFLFEYFSETQRNKGNFPGRFSGRQFSNSRSEMNVSTLELGDSALYLCASSPEVLIYGYTFGSGTRLTVV.